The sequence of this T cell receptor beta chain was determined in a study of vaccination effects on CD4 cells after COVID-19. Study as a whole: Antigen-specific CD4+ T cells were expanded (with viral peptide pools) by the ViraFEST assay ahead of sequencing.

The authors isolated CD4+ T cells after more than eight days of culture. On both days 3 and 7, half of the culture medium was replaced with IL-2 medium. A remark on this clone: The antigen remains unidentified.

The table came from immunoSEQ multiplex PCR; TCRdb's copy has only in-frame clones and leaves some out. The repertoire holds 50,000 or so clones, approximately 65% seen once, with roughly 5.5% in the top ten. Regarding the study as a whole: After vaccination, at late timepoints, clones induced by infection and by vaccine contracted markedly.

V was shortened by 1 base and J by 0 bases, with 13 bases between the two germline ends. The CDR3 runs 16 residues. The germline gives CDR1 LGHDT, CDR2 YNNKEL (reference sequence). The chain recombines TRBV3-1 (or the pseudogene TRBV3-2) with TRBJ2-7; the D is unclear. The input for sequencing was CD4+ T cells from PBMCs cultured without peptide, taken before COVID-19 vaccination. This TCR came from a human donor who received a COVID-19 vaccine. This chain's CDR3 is CASSQAGRVPSYEQYF. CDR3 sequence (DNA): TGTGCCAGCAGCCAAGCCGGAAGGGTGCCCTCCTACGAGCAGTACTTC.